The 4 T cell receptor beta chains in this list originate from one sample, sequenced in a study of regulatory T cells in long-lasting Graves disease. As to time point: persistent/refractory GD, antithyroid drugs over 5 years with positive TRAb. There was RNA extracted from PBMCs, and the TCR library was made from it. According to the study, TCR beta libraries were built with iRepertoire HTBI primers and CDR3-region Arm-PCR. TCRdb re-called the multiplex PCR reads through MiXCR, storing one row per CDR3 protein. The table has 400,000 or so distinct CDR3 sequences, around 22% seen once; the top ten hold over 25%. The input for sequencing was peripheral blood mononuclear cells (PBMCs), taken when the disease was refractory, from a patient treated with antithyroid drugs. Receptor source: a female donor with Graves disease.

This clonotype was detected ten times or more. The rearrangement uses TRBV28 and TRBJ1-1; D uncertain. The CDR3 is made up of 14 amino acids. Between the trimmed V and J ends, which lost 2 bases and 0 bases, there was a span of 7 bases. The V gene's germline CDR1 is MDHEN and CDR2 SYDVKM. CDR3 in DNA: TGTGCCAGCAGTTTACTACTTTTGAACACTGAAGCTTTCTTT. This codes for CASSLLLLNTEAFF.

The gene calls are TRBV7-2 and TRBJ1-1; 7 positions match TRBD1. Germline V gene sequence: CDR1 SGHTA, CDR2 FQGNSA. The CDR3 is 16 residues long. The ends lost 3 bases at V and 5 bases at J; junction bases unmatched: 12. The CDR3 DNA reads as TGTGCCAGCAGCTTTTTCCCCCAGGGCAGGGGGACTGAAGCTTTCTTT. It specifies CASSFFPQGRGTEAFF.

Only a few counts were recorded for this clonotype. The gene calls are TRBV14 and TRBJ2-5; no reliable D call. The CDR3 covers 16 residues. V lost 0 bases and J lost 2, with 13 bases in between. Germline lookup yields CDR1 SGHDN and CDR2 FVKESK. CDR3 sequence reads: CASSQDLTRKQETQYF. The CDR3 region has the DNA TGTGCCAGCAGCCAAGATCTAACAAGAAAACAAGAGACCCAGTACTTC.

This chain joins TRBV5-5 and TRBJ2-7; tentative D call: TRBD1 (6 bases). The CDR3 consists of 14 residues. The ends were cut back, 2 bases at V and 2 bases at J, with 11 bases in the middle. Germline CDR1 and CDR2: SGHKS and YYEKEE (reference sequence). In nucleotides, the CDR3 is TGTGCCAGCAGCTTCCAGGGGACCCCCTACGAGCAGTACTTC. Protein: CASSFQGTPYEQYF.